What follows is one T cell receptor (beta chain) and its context. The data belong to a study of blood T cell repertoires in COVID-19. The CDR3 spans 13 residues. V lost 5 bases, J lost 5 bases, and 12 bases lay in between. The assay was immunoSEQ multiplex PCR, and TCRdb's table has in-frame clones only and misses some. Of about 120,000 clones in the sample, 80% to 90% are singletons; the top ten hold approximately 27%. Specimen: peripheral blood. The chain combines TRBV12-3 or TRBV12-4 with TRBJ1-2; D may be TRBD1 (5 bases). This sequence originates from a man in his 70s with active or convalescent COVID-19. DNA of the CDR3: TGTGCCAGCAGTCCTAGTAGGGGATATGGCTACACCTTC. Translation gives CASSPSRGYGYTF.